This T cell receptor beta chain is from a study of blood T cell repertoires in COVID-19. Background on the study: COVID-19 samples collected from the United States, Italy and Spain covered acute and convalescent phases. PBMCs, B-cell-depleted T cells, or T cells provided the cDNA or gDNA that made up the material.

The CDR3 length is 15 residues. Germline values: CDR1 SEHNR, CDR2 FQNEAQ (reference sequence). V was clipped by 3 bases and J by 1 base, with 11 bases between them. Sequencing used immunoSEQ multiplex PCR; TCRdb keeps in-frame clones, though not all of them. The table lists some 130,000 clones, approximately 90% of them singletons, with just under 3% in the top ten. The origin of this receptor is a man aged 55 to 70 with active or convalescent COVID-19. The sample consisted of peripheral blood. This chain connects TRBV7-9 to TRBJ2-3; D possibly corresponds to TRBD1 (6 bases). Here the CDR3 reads CASSFGGVGTDTQYF. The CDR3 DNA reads TGTGCCAGCAGCTTTGGGGGCGTTGGCACAGATACGCAGTATTTT.